This T cell receptor (beta chain) was recorded in a study of blood T cells in healthy people across ages. Findings of the study overall: Unknown donor CMV status possibly confounded expanded clonotype changes. Per-million-T-cell TCR beta diversity fell roughly linearly with age.

Comments on this clonotype: The antigen remains unidentified.

The amount of total RNA extracted per sample was at least 5 micrograms. Next came a second PCR, run for 7 to 11 cycles, which used a sample-barcoded 5' primer along with a J-beta primer mix. A tag from a template-switch adaptor with 12 random nucleotides marked each cDNA molecule. TCRdb re-called the 5' RACE reads with MiXCR, one entry per CDR3 protein. The top ten clones hold over 25% of a sample with approximately 290,000 distinct CDR3 sequences, about 25% of them seen once. The CDR3 runs to 14 residues. V lost 1 base to trimming and J lost 7 bases; unmatched junction nucleotides: 6. Germline CDR1 reads MGHRA; CDR2 reads YSYEKL.

Material: blood. This chain connects TRBV4-1 to TRBJ1-2, with 7 bases matching TRBD1. This TCR was recovered from a woman in her 70s in good health. The DNA of the CDR3 is TGCGCCAGCAGCCAAGCAGGGGGGCGATTTGGCTACACCTTC. It encodes CASSQAGGRFGYTF.